The present entry profiles one T cell receptor beta chain with its context. These data come from a study of blood T cell repertoires in COVID-19. In the source study's methods: Estimation of nucleated cell counts was performed using reference gene primer amplification. Some clones are missing from TCRdb's copy, which holds only in-frame ones; the method was immunoSEQ multiplex PCR. V and J calls and clone size are given by that table; D and trimming were obtained from the DNA. In the table there are around 380,000 clones, 87% of which are singletons. Cohort 3 donors counted as recovered after two negative PCRs, clearance, or resolved symptoms. The CDR3 length is 16 residues. V was pared by 0 bases and J by 1 base, with 12 bases between. Germline assignment: CDR1 SEHNR and CDR2 FQNEAQ (reference sequence).

The sequenced sample consisted of PBMCs or T cells enriched from blood (not recorded which). This sequence was found in a man aged 25 to 40 who had recovered from COVID-19. The chain is built from TRBV7-9 and TRBJ1-1; D might be TRBD1 (6 bases). DNA for the CDR3: TGTGCCAGCAGCTTAGCCTTGACAGGCCCGAACACTGAAGCTTTCTTT. Translated, it gives CASSLALTGPNTEAFF.